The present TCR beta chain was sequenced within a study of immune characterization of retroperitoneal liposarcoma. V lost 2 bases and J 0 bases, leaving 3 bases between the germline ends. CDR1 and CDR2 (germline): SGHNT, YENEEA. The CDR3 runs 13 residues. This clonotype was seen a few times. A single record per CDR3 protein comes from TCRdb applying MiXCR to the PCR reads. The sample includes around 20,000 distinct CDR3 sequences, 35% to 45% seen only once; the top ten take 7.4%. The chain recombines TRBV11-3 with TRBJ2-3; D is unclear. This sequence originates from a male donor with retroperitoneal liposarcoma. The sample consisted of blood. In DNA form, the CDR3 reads TGTGCCAGCAGCTTAAAGAGCACAGATACGCAGTATTTT. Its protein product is CASSLKSTDTQYF.